This TCR beta chain was retrieved from a study of radiation and T cells in renal cell carcinoma (dated by TCRdb to 2020 to 2021). In the study overall: The samples were obtained from a clinical trial, where primary renal cell carcinomas were treated with 15 Gy stereotactic body radiation therapy and then removed by nephrectomy 4 weeks afterward. TCR beta sequencing covered around 50 samples in total, comprising roughly 25 tumors and roughly 27 peripheral blood samples. Across all 50 or so samples, 4,000,000 or so unique CDR3 nucleotide sequences encoding 2,658,974 unique CDR3 amino acid sequences were identified.

On the study overall, not on this receptor specifically: In blood, the top tumor clonotypes increased from baseline to 2 weeks after radiation and then shrank by 4 weeks, which suggests a temporary expansion of tumor-resident clones. Because no pretreatment tumor biopsies were available, whether clonotypes were present in the tumor at baseline could not be determined. Tracking of blood repertoire dynamics stopped at approximately 4 weeks after treatment, with no follow-up past that point. Because the trial had a single-armed design, the trial could not examine how radiation dose or scheduling affected the TCR repertoire.

Following the manufacturer's recommendations, the immunoSEQ kit was used to generate TCR beta libraries from genomic DNA. Library preparation used a first multiplex PCR with proprietary primers, then a second PCR adding unique barcodes, with bead cleanups after each round. A positive control reaction and a negative control reaction, both provided in the kit, were run with every batch of samples. The final libraries were assessed on an Agilent 4200 TapeStation D1000 ScreenTape, pooled by volume, and quantified by qPCR. Sequencing ran on an Illumina NextSeq500 with a MidOutput 150-cycle cartridge, using 156 Read1 and 15 Index1 cycles with kit custom primers. The pooled library was loaded at 0.95 to 1 pM with roughly 20% PhiX control spiked in. The original methods were these. Vendor-processed data were analyzed in R, with a clonotype defined as all T cells sharing the same CDR3 nucleotide sequence. In the clone abundance analyses, frequencies were normalized to the 10,000 most abundant clones in each sample. Public T cell clones, which averaged fewer than five per sample, were removed prior to analysis. A difference in abundance of at least 32-fold between compartments was used to define tumor-enriched and baseline blood-enriched clonotypes. Clonotypes expanded or contracted between blood time points were identified with a beta-binomial differential abundance model. Tumor-blood repertoire similarity was measured with the Baroni-Urbani and Buser coefficient, and groups were compared using two-tailed Wilcoxon tests in R. TCRdb took this table from immuneACCESS and kept in-frame rearrangements with V and J called. Such tables lack part of the clones; where checked against another copy, unresolved V genes explain under half of the gap, and the rest is unexplained. V, J and clone size derive from that table, while D and trimming were established from the DNA sequence. A total of 85,000 to 100,000 clones appear in this sample, 86% of them only once. The ten largest clones represent 7% to 9% of the sample.

Read against the paper, the sample's time point label means: baseline pretreatment blood. This sample's treatment or condition label indicates: 15 Gy SBRT to primary tumor, nephrectomy 4 weeks later. Serial peripheral blood from radiation-treated patients was sampled at baseline, 2 weeks and 4 weeks after SBRT to track tumor-enriched clonotypes. Every patient's renal cell carcinoma showed clear cell pathology. The QIAamp DNA Blood Mini Kit (Qiagen) was used to prepare genomic DNA for TCR sequencing. The analyses included only samples that passed all quality control checks. Of note for this clone: It lacks a known antigen. No base quality values were provided; no much bigger clone lies one nucleotide off.

The sequence came from a man aged 45-60 years with renal cell carcinoma. Sequencing used blood, obtained from a patient whose treatment included radiotherapy and nephrectomy.

The DNA is as follows: TGTGCCTGGAGCCCTAGAGGACGGACGAATAATGAAAAACTGTTTTTT. It specifies CAWSPRGRTNNEKLFF. The sequence joins TRBV30 to TRBJ1-4; the D gene assignment is ambiguous. At the junction V is shortened by 3 bases and J by 4 bases, with 18 bases in between. CDR1 and CDR2 are drawn from the germline V gene (reference sequence): GTSNPN, SVGIG. Including cysteine and phenylalanine, the CDR3 has 16 amino acids. CDR3 DNA is the only sequence kept; it has 48 bases, read in frame from the first base.